This paragraph reports one T cell receptor beta chain. Those enrolled, adults aged roughly 18 to 95 years, came from about two dozen US areas. Assignments of participants to cohorts depended upon their own reported clinical history. Within the 2 weeks before study entry, each person in the exposed group met a COVID-19 case. The data stem from a study of blood T cell repertoires in COVID-19. Study-wide context: In each case, the material was cDNA or gDNA derived from T cells, B-cell-depleted T cells, or PBMCs.

Profiled with immunoSEQ multiplex PCR; TCRdb holds only in-frame clones, not every one. The data hold approximately 220,000 clones, with 90% observed a single time. This clonotype was obtained from a man aged 25 to 40 who had been exposed to COVID-19. The sample was PBMCs or T cells enriched from blood (not recorded which).

CDR3 sequence reads: CASSQSATGELFF. CDR3 DNA: TGTGCCAGCAGCCAAAGCGCCACCGGGGAGCTGTTTTTT. The chain has TRBV12-3 or TRBV12-4 and TRBJ2-2; no reliable D call. This CDR3 comprises 13 residues. The V end was cut by 6 bases, the J end by 4 bases, with 9 bases between.